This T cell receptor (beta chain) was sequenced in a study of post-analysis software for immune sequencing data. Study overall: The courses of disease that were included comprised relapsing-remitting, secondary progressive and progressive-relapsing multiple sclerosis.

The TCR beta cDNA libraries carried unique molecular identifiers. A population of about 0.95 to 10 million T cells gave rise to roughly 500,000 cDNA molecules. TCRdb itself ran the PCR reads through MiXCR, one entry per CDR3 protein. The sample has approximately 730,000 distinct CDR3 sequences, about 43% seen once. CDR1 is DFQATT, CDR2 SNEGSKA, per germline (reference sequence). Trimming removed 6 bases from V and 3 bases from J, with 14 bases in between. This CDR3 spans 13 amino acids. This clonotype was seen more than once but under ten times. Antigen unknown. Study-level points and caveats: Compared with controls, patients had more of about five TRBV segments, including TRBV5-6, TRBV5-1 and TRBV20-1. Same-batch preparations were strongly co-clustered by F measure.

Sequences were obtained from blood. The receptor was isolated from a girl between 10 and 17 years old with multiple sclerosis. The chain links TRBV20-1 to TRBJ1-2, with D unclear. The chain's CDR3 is CSAPNPGYYGYTF. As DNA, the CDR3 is TGCAGTGCCCCAAATCCGGGGTACTATGGCTACACCTTC.